This entry features one T cell receptor beta chain sequence. Produced via immunoSEQ multiplex PCR; TCRdb's table is partial and in-frame only. There are under 200,000 clones in the sample; around 95% occur only once, and about 8.5% lies in the top ten. This sample stems from a study of control samples from healthy donors and cancer patients. Per germline, CDR1 SGDLS and CDR2 YYNGEE. The ends were cut back, 0 bases at V and 1 base at J, with 4 bases in the middle. The CDR3 is made up of 13 amino acids. The specimen was blood. V usage is TRBV9 and J usage is TRBJ1-2; D is unclear. The receptor's source is a woman in her 40s in good health. The CDR3 region has the DNA TGTGCCAGCAGCGTAGACAATAACTATGGCTACACCTTC. It is translated as CASSVDNNYGYTF.